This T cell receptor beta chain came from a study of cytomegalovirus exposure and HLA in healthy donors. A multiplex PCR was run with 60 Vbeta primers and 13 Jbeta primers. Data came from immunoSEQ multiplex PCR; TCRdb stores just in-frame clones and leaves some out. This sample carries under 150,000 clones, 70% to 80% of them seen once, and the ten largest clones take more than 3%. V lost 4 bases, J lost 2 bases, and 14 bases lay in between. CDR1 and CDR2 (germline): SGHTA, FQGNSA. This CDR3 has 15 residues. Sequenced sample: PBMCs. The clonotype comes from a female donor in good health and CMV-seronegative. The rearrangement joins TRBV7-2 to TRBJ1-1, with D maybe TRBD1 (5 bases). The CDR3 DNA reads TGTGCCAGCAGCTCTCCTGTGACAGTTAACACTGAAGCTTTCTTT. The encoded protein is CASSSPVTVNTEAFF.